This entry concerns a single T cell receptor beta chain. This clone was seen just once. Its antigen is currently not known. Base qualities are not recorded, but no much larger clone differs from it by a single base. This entry comes from a study of shared clonotypes between healthy human individuals (dated by TCRdb to 2020 to 2021). About the investigation overall: A couple of women and a few men aged 18 to 49 years were included in the cohort. For each donor, CD4 naive and CD4 memory were each run on three plates, CD8 naive on two plates, and CD8 memory on one plate. To estimate repertoire size and how much clonotypes are shared between individuals, the study performed deep sequencing of blood TCR repertoires from a few healthy adults. To increase sequencing depth and limit assay-specific biases, different laboratories used diverse techniques to prepare libraries and sequence TCR repertoires. Between about 0.94 and 10 billion PBMCs per donor were obtained by leukapheresis. Summary of the overall study and its limitations: Clonotypes shared by all four sorted-subset donors showed higher generation probabilities than non-shared clonotypes. Pairwise subsampling led to the expectation that sequencing depth would affect the degree of clonotype sharing among donors. When a handful of donors were compared, the shared fraction of clonotypes was about 5% for naive CD4, roughly 3.4% for naive CD8, 2.3% for memory CD4, and 0.4% for memory CD8. Estimated clonotype richness was generally larger for naive than for memory subsets. Because the study included a small number of donors, the genetic and exposure-history diversity represented was limited. Only blood was sampled, and tissue TCR repertoires likely differ from those in blood. Even with the large sequencing depth, rarefaction of the sorted-subset datasets indicated that sequencing was incomplete.

From the cysteine through the phenylalanine, the CDR3 covers 13 amino acids. The sequence is cut down to CDR3 DNA, 39 bases in frame from base 1. Taken from the germline V gene, the CDR1 and CDR2 loops are MNHNS and SASEGT. V is cut by 6 bases and J by 5 bases, and the space between the germline ends is 11 bases. For the CD8 naive samples, CD45RO-negative cells were positively selected for CCR7, yielding a CD45RA+CCR7+ population from which TemRA cells were excluded. Healthy HIV-negative adults with no recently reported acute infections or vaccinations were included as donors. Only Caucasian adults living in Nashville, Tennessee, USA were represented among the donors. Blood was obtained by leukapheresis, after which PBMCs were separated by Ficoll-Histopaque density gradient centrifugation and cryopreserved in liquid nitrogen vapor phase. Purity and quantity of every magnetically sorted T cell population were checked by analytical flow cytometry. From each sorted fraction, genomic DNA was isolated and quantified by UV absorbance on a Nanodrop 2000c.

TCR CDR3 regions were amplified from genomic DNA by multiplex PCR using the deep immunoSEQ assay. Genomic DNA extracted from each cell subset was distributed evenly over all wells of several immunoSEQ 96-well plates, and each plate served as one replicate. For sorted subsets, roughly 200 ng of genomic DNA, equivalent to around 31,000 T cell genomes, went into each replicate PCR. The purified libraries were quantified using a Qubit 3.0 fluorometer, sized with a Bioanalyzer 2100, and then quantified again using the KAPA Library Quantification kit. Each immunoSEQ 96-well plate was sequenced on its own single-read 150-cycle Illumina NextSeq 550 flow cell. Per the authors' processing: The immunoSEQ output contained only junctional sequences without quality scores, so filtering could not match that applied to full-length reads. Sequences were annotated with PyIR, a Python wrapper for IgBLAST v1.9, using IMGT germline references to assign V/J genes and CDR3. Reads were filtered out if the reads had weak V/J assignments (E-value above 1e-6), no CDR3, stop codons, out-of-frame junctions, or ambiguous translated residues. V3J clonotypes were defined as sequences sharing an identical inferred V gene, J gene, and CDR3 amino acid sequence. The percentage overlap between two repertoires was calculated by dividing the number of shared unique clonotypes by the size of the smaller repertoire. Repertoire richness was assessed with RTK rarefaction, the Chao1 estimator, and Recon v2.1 estimates of unobserved clonotypes. For all TCRbeta clonotypes obtained by the gDNA method from a handful of donors, generation probabilities were computed with OLGA. TCRdb limited this immuneACCESS table to in-frame rearrangements with V and J called. A share of clones is missing; checked studies link under half to unresolved V genes, and the rest is unexplained. That table supplies the V and J calls and clone size; D and trimming were determined from the DNA. Counted in this sample were more than 2 million clones; approximately 92% of them appeared once. Around 1.7% of the sample rests with the top ten.

Sequencing used naive CD8+ T cells from PBMCs. Per the publication, the cell subset or site label means: CD45RA+CCR7+. Recombination joined TRBV6-1 with TRBJ1-5, and perhaps TRBD1 as D gene, on 6 matching bases. The receptor was isolated from a young man in good health. Some clones in this sample may be carry-over from other donors' samples. CDR3 loop: CASRQGRDQPQHF. The bases are TGTGCCAGCAGACAGGGTCGTGATCAGCCCCAGCATTTT.